The TCR beta chain under discussion was sequenced for a study of CD4 T cell repertoires in COVID-19. TCRdb's copy holds only in-frame clones and misses some; the assay was immunoSEQ multiplex PCR. The sample gives some 80,000 clones, roughly 80% of which show up once; roughly 0.6% is in the top ten. The germline CDR1 and CDR2 sequences are MNHEY and SMNVEV (reference sequence). V shed 6 bases and J shed 2 bases, with 11 bases lying between them. The CDR3 extends over 13 amino acids. The genes are TRBV27 and TRBJ2-7, with a weak D call TRBD1 (6 bases). The input for sequencing was CD4+ T cells from peripheral blood, taken after recovery from COVID-19. This clonotype was sampled from a human donor who had COVID-19. The DNA for the CDR3 is TGTGCCAGCAGGCAGGACAGAACCTACGAGCAGTACTTC. Residues: CASRQDRTYEQYF.